This TCR beta chain was documented in a study of blood T cells in healthy people across ages. This clonotype was recorded a few times. Its antigen is not known. Study outcomes and limitations: Compared with aged donors, long-lived donors showed fewer expanded clones, suggesting selection.

Next came a second PCR, run for roughly 7 to 12 cycles, which used a sample-barcoded 5' primer along with a J-beta primer mix. Carrying 12 random nucleotides, a template-switch adaptor labeled each individual cDNA molecule. TCRdb analysed the 5' RACE reads with MiXCR anew, one entry per CDR3 protein. The sample lists about 800,000 distinct CDR3 sequences, 25% occurring once. Germline CDR1 reads SGHKS; CDR2 reads YYEKEE (reference sequence). Trimming took off 3 bases at V and 4 bases at J, with 14 bases between the two ends. This CDR3 contains 14 residues. Separately, the same data were catalogued under a study of T cells of mothers and their children.

The sequencing input was blood. The sequence was collected from a boy younger than 18 in good health. This chain links TRBV5-5 with TRBJ2-7, with D unresolved. The CDR3 region has the DNA TGTGCCAGCAGCTACGAAGGAGTTGCTTACGAGCAGTACTTC. Translation gives CASSYEGVAYEQYF.